What follows are 20 T cell receptor beta chains derived from one specimen sequenced in a study of a mutant IDH1 vaccine in newly diagnosed glioma. These TCRs are of unknown antigen specificity. Regarding time point: week 11, during vaccination. The content of each vaccine dose was 300 ug of mutant IDH1 20-mer peptide, and topical imiquimod accompanied it. This table comes from immunoSEQ multiplex PCR, and its TCRdb copy is limited to in-frame clones, with some not included. The repertoire holds 60,000 or so clones, with roughly 90% as singletons. The material sequenced was PBMCs, taken from a glioma patient whose treatment included an IDH1 peptide vaccine. Receptor source: a man aged 35-49 years with glioma.

This rearrangement joins TRBV20-1 to TRBJ2-5, with D unresolved. Per germline, CDR1 DFQATT and CDR2 SNEGSKA (reference sequence). The V end lost 4 bases, the J end lost 2 bases, and 5 bases lay between the germline ends. The CDR3 is made up of 11 amino acids. CDR3 bases: TGCAGTGCTACGATACAAGAGACCCAGTACTTC. Protein product: CSATIQETQYF.

This chain connects TRBV7-6 to TRBJ2-7; 8 bases align to TRBD1. Per germline, CDR1 SGHVS and CDR2 FNYEAQ. V lost 4 bases and J lost 7; bases outside the gene matches: 12. The length of the CDR3 is 15 residues. This CDR3 reads CASSSFGQGAGEQYF. The CDR3 bases are TGTGCCAGCAGCTCCTTCGGGCAGGGGGCGGGGGAGCAGTACTTC.

The chain is built from TRBV5-1 and TRBJ2-7, with TRBD2 identical over 8 bases. Germline V gene data show CDR1 as SGHRS and CDR2 as YFSETQ. The CDR3 is made up of 17 amino acids. After removal of 4 bases from V and 3 bases from J, the junction contained 15 bases not matched to a gene. This chain's CDR3 is CASSPGGSGERFYEQYV. The DNA for the CDR3 is TGCGCCAGCAGCCCCGGTGGTAGCGGGGAGCGATTCTACGAGCAGTACGTC.

This clone was seen once. The gene calls are TRBV18 and TRBJ2-1; 7 nucleotides agree with TRBD2. The germline CDR1 and CDR2 sequences are KGHSH and LQKENI. Losses at the gene ends were 4 bases for V and 1 base for J; bases not matched to a gene: 7. This CDR3 is 16 amino acids long. DNA for the CDR3: TGTGCCAGCTCACTCTTTCTGCGGGAGTCCTACAATGAGCAGTTCTTC. Amino acid sequence: CASSLFLRESYNEQFF.

The gene calls are TRBV7-2 and TRBJ2-7; tentatively, D is TRBD1 (6 bases). This CDR3 contains 14 residues. The germline gives CDR1 SGHTA, CDR2 FQGNSA. Trimming cost V 5 bases and J 3 bases, with 14 bases left between them. CDR3 DNA: TGTGCCAGCAGCCTACCGGGACAAATCTACGAGCAGTACTTC. This translates into CASSLPGQIYEQYF.

J is TRBJ1-1 and V is TRBV5-1; D is unresolved. The CDR3 sequence is 14 residues long. Deletions cut 0 bases from V and 4 bases from J, with 10 bases between. CDR1 and CDR2 from the germline V gene are SGHRS and YFSETQ. CDR3 residues: CASSLEGGSTEAFF. Written as DNA, the CDR3 is TGCGCCAGCAGCTTGGAGGGAGGTTCCACTGAAGCTTTCTTT. The full variable domain, its missing parts supplied by reference TRBV5-1 and TRBJ1-1, is KAGVTQTPRYLIKTRGQQVTLSCSPISGHRSVSWYQQTPGQGLQFLFEYFSETQRNKGNFPGRFSGRQFSNSRSEMNVSTLELGDSALYLCASSLEGGSTEAFFGQGTRLTVV.

V usage is TRBV27 and J usage is TRBJ1-5, with D possibly TRBD1 on 6 matching bases. Between the trimmed V and J ends, which lost 6 bases and 0 bases, there was a span of 12 bases. The CDR3 runs to 15 residues. Looked up from germline, CDR1 is MNHEY and CDR2 is SMNVEV (reference sequence). CDR3 nucleotides: TGTGCCAGCAGAGCCCGACAGGATAGCAATCAGCCCCAGCATTTT. Translation: CASRARQDSNQPQHF.

V usage is TRBV5-5 and J usage is TRBJ2-7, with 7 bases aligning to TRBD1. V was pared by 2 bases and J by 6 bases, with 14 bases of the junction left unmatched. Germline values: CDR1 SGHKS, CDR2 YYEKEE (reference sequence). CDR3 length: 16 residues. CDR3 sequence: CASSLNTGQSRSEQYF. The CDR3, as DNA: TGTGCCAGCAGCTTAAACACGGGACAGTCGAGATCCGAGCAGTACTTC. Complete variable domain (other parts from reference TRBV5-5 and TRBJ2-7): DAGVTQSPTHLIKTRGQQVTLRCSPISGHKSVSWYQQVLGQGPQFIFQYYEKEERGRGNFPDRFSARQFPNYSSELNVNALLLGDSALYLCASSLNTGQSRSEQYFGPGTRLTVT.

The rearrangement uses TRBV7-3 and TRBJ1-2; TRBD1 matches 12 bases. The ends lost 5 bases at V and 4 bases at J; junction bases unmatched: 5. The CDR3 loop spans 15 amino acids. Germline CDR1 SGHTA, CDR2 FQGTGA. This CDR3 is CASSPGQGAVYGYTF. Written as DNA, the CDR3 is TGTGCCAGCAGCCCGGGACAGGGGGCCGTCTATGGCTACACCTTC.

The chain recombines TRBV19 with TRBJ1-1; D not certain. The CDR3 length is 14 residues. The ends were cut back, 2 bases at V and 5 bases at J, with 12 bases in the middle. Germline values: CDR1 LNHDA, CDR2 SQIVND (reference sequence). CDR3 nucleotide sequence: TGTGCCAGTAGTATATCAGGAGGGTGGACTGAAGCTTTCTTT. This gives the protein CASSISGGWTEAFF.

Here the CDR3 reads CASSTDIRTDTQYF. The CDR3, as DNA: TGTGCCAGCAGCACGGACATACGCACAGATACGCAGTATTTT. The V gene is TRBV5-5, the J gene TRBJ2-3; D is perhaps TRBD1 (5 bases). V dropped 4 bases and J dropped 1 base, with 10 bases sitting between them. The CDR3 totals 14 residues. CDR1 and CDR2 (germline): SGHKS, YYEKEE (reference sequence).

This rearrangement joins TRBV4-2 to TRBJ2-1; 8 nucleotides match TRBD1. V was pared by 8 bases and J by 10 bases, with 16 bases of the junction left unmatched. This CDR3 comprises 15 residues. Germline V lookup: CDR1 LGHNA, CDR2 YNFKEQ. This CDR3 reads CASSVRTGPPDEQFF. In DNA, the CDR3 is TGTGCCAGCTCCGTAAGGACAGGGCCACCCGACGAGCAGTTCTTC.

The chain couples TRBV30 to TRBJ2-3; no clear D. Germline CDR1 and CDR2: GTSNPN and SVGIG (reference sequence). This CDR3 has 11 amino acids. V was pared by 7 bases and J by 7 bases, with 12 bases between. CDR3: CASNRRHTQYF. The DNA for the CDR3 is TGTGCCTCGAACCGACGTCATACGCAGTATTTT.

The DNA of the CDR3 is TGCGCCAGCAGCCAGGTTATGAGCGGGAGGGAAAACAATGAGCAGTTCTTC. Translated, it gives CASSQVMSGRENNEQFF. The gene calls are TRBV4-1 and TRBJ2-1, with TRBD2 identical over 10 bases. V lost 3 bases to trimming and J lost 5 bases; unmatched junction nucleotides: 10. This CDR3 spans 17 amino acids. In germline, CDR1 is MGHRA, CDR2 YSYEKL.

The V and J genes are TRBV11-2 and TRBJ2-1, with 12 bases identical to TRBD2. The CDR3 extends over 15 amino acids. Germline trimming cut 0 bases from V and 15 bases from J; bases unmatched to any gene: 9. Looked up from germline, CDR1 is SGHAT and CDR2 is FQNNGV. In DNA form, the CDR3 reads TGTGCCAGCAGCTTAGACCGGACTAGCGGGGTCAGTGCGTTCTTC. This sequence encodes CASSLDRTSGVSAFF.

For this clone: An end of the junction differs from the germline gene, which may be a read error. This CDR3 is also generated by other DNA sequences in the sample. The gene calls are TRBV28 and TRBJ2-2, with D perhaps matching TRBD2 (6 bases). Per germline, CDR1 MDHEN and CDR2 SYDVKM. There are 14 residues in the CDR3. CDR3 region: CASSPSGEAGELFF. The CDR3 coding sequence is TGCGCCAGCAGTCCATCTGGGGAGGCCGGGGAGCTGTTTTTT.

V is TRBV29-1 and J is TRBJ2-2, with 11 bases matching TRBD1. The CDR3 is made up of 14 amino acids. CDR1 and CDR2 (germline): SQVTM, ANQGSEA. The junction had 6 bases not matched to a gene; V was cut back by 7 bases and J by 5 bases. The CDR3 region is CSAGTGGSTGELFF. The CDR3 DNA reads as TGCAGCGCTGGGACAGGGGGGAGTACCGGGGAGCTGTTTTTT.

The chain combines TRBV6-5 with TRBJ1-6, with D hard to call. There are 12 residues in the CDR3. With 8 bases removed from V and 4 bases from J, the gap between germline ends came to 6 bases. The germline CDR1 and CDR2 sequences are MNHEY and SVGAGI. The CDR3 nucleotides read TGTGCCAGCGGACCGTATAATTCACCCCTCCACTTT. Protein: CASGPYNSPLHF.

The gene calls are TRBV7-9 and TRBJ2-7, with 7 bases matching TRBD2. The trim removed 5 bases at V and 6 bases at J, leaving 10 bases unmatched. This CDR3 spans 14 amino acids. CDR1 and CDR2 (germline): SEHNR, FQNEAQ (reference sequence). The CDR3: CASSMGGGSGEQYV. Written as DNA, the CDR3 is TGTGCCAGCAGCATGGGCGGGGGATCGGGCGAGCAGTACGTC.

The V call is TRBV12-1, the J call TRBJ1-5; the table's D call TRBD1 went unverified against the DNA. TRBV12-1 is noted as a pseudogene. This CDR3 has 12 residues. The CDR3 region is CASSFAGQPQHF. The CDR3 DNA reads as TGTGCCAGCAGCTTTGCGGGCCAGCCCCAGCATTTT.